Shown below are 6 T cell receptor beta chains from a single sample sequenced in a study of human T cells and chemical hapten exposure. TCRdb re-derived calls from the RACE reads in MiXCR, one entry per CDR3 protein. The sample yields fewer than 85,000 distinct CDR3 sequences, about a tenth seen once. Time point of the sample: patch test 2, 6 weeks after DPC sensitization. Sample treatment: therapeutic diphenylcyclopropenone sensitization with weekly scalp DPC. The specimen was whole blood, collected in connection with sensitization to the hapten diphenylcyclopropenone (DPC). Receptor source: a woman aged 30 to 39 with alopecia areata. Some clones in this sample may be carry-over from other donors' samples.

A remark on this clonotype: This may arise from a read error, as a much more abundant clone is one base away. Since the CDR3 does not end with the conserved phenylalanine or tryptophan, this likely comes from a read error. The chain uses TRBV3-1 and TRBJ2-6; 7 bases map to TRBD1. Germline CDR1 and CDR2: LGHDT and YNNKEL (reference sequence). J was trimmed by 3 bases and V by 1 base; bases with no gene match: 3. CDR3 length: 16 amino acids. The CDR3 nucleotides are TGTGCCAGCAGCCAAGCAGGGGGAAGTGGGGCCAACGTCCTGACTTCC. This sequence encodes CASSQAGGSGANVLTS.

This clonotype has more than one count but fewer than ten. The CDR3 region has the DNA TGTGCCAGTAGTTGGGACACCTCGAACACTGAAGCTTTCTTT. Protein product: CASSWDTSNTEAFF. This chain joins TRBV19 and TRBJ1-1, with D perhaps matching TRBD1 (6 bases). This CDR3 comprises 14 residues. Between the trimmed V and J ends, which lost 5 bases and 1 base, there was a span of 11 bases. The germline V gene encodes CDR1 LNHDA and CDR2 SQIVND (reference sequence).

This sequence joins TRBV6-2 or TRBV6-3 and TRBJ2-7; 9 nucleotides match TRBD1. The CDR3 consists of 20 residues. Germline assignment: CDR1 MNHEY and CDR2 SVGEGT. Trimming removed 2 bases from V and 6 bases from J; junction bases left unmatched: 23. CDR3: CASSYPTVVAGTGSLAEQYF. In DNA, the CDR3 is TGTGCCAGCAGTTACCCCACGGTGGTGGCCGGGACAGGGTCTTTAGCCGAGCAGTACTTC.

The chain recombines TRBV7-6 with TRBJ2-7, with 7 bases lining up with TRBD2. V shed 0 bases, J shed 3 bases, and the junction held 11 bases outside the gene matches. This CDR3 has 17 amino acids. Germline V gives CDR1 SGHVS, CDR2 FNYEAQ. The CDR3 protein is CASSLASSPGTNYEQYF. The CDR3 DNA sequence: TGTGCCAGCAGCTTAGCTTCGTCCCCCGGGACTAACTACGAGCAGTACTTC.

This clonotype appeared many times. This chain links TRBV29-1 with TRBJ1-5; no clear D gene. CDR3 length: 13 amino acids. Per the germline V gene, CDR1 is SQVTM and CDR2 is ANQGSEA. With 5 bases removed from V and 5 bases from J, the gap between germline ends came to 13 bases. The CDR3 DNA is TGCAGCGTTACGATTCAGGACGATCAGCCCCAGCATTTT. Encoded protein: CSVTIQDDQPQHF.

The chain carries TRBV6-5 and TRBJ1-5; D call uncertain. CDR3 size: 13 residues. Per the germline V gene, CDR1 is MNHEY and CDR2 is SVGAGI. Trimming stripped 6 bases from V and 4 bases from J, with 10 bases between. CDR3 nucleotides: TGTGCCAGCAGCTCCTCGGAGAATCAGCCCCAGCATTTT. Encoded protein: CASSSSENQPQHF.